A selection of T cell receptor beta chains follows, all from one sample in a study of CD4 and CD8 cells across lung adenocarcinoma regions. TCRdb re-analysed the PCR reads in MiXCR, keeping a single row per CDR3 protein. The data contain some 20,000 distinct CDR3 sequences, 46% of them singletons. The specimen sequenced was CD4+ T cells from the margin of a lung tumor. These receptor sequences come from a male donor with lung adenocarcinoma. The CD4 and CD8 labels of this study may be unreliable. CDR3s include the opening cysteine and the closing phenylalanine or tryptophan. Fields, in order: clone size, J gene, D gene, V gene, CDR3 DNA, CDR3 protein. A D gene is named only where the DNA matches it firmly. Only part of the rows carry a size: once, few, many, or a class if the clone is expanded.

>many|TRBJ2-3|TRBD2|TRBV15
TGTGCCACCAGCACGCGGGAGGGGACAGATACGCAGTATTTT
CATSTREGTDTQYF
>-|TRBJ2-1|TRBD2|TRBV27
TGTGCCAGCAGTTGGCGGGAGCCCCCCCGGACCCGTAGTGAGCAGTTCTTC
CASSWREPPRTRSEQFF
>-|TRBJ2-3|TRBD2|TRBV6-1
TGTGCCAGCAAGACTAGCGGGAGGGATACGCAGTATTTT
CASKTSGRDTQYF
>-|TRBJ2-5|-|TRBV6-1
TGTGCCAGCAGTGTCAGGCGTGGTTGGGAGACCCAGTACTTC
CASSVRRGWETQYF
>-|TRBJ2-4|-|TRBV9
TGTGCCAGCAGCGTAGACGAAAACATTCAGTACTTC
CASSVDENIQYF
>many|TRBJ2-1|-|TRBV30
TGTGCCTGGAGTGCCGGTGACTTTTTTAGTGAGCAGTTCTTC
CAWSAGDFFSEQFF
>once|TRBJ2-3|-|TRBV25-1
TGTGCCGGCAGTGAAAGGGTTACGCAGTACTTT
CAGSERVTQYF
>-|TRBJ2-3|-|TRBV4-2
TGTGCCAGCAGCCAAGAGGGGCTGAGCGCCACAGACACGCAGTATTTC
CASSQEGLSATDTQYF
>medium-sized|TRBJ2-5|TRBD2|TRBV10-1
TGCGCCAGCAGTGAGTCTCTAGCGGAAGAGACCCAGTACTTC
CASSESLAEETQYF
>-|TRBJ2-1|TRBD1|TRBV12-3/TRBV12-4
TGTGCCAGCAGTGACAACAGGGGGCGGAATGAGCAGTTCTTC
CASSDNRGRNEQFF
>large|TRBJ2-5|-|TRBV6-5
TGTGCCAGCAGTTACACTCAAGGGGGGGGGACCCAGTACTTC
CASSYTQGGGTQYF
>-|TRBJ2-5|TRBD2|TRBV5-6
TGTGCCAGCAGCTGGCGGGAGGGGAAAGAGACCCAGTACTTC
CASSWREGKETQYF
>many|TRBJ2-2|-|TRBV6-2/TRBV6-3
TGTGCCAGCAGTTACGGGGGTCGGACCGGGGAGCTGTTTTTT
CASSYGGRTGELFF
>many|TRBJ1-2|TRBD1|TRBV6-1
TGTGCCAGCGAACGGAGGGGACAGTTCCTGCGCCACTATGGCTACACCTTC
CASERRGQFLRHYGYTF
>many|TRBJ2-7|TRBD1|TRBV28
TGTGCCAGCAGTTCCCCGGGACAGGGGGCCGCCTACGAGCAGTACTTC
CASSSPGQGAAYEQYF
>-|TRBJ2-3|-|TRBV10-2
TGCGCCGGCAGCCGGGTGGGAGGCCCAGATACCCAGTACTTT
CAGSRVGGPDTQYF
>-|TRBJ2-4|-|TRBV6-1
TGTGCCAGCAGGGCCGTGGGAGACACAGATACTCAGTACTTC
CASRAVGDTDTQYF
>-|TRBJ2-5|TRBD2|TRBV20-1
TGCAGTGCTCAGGCTCGGGAGGGAGAGACCCAGTACTTC
CSAQAREGETQYF
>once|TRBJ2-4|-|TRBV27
TGTGCCAGCAGTTTAGCGGGGCCGGGAGCCAAAAATATGCAGTACTTC
CASSLAGPGAKNMQYF
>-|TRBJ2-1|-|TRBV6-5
TGTGCCAGCAGTTATCGGCAGGGGATCAGAAATGAGCAGTTCTTC
CASSYRQGIRNEQFF
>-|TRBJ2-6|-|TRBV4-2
TGTGCCAGCAGCCAAGGAACAGTTAGGGGCCTTGGGGCCAACGTCCTGACTTTC
CASSQGTVRGLGANVLTF
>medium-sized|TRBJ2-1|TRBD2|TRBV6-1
TGTGCCAGCAGCCGGGTAGCGGGAGGTTACAATGAGCAGTTCTTC
CASSRVAGGYNEQFF
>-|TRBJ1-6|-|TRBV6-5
TGTGCCAGCAGTTACTCGACGGCAGGGGCCCTCTATAATTCACCCCTCCACTTT
CASSYSTAGALYNSPLHF
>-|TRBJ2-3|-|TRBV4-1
TGCGCCAGCAGCCAAGAGGGCGTGAGCACAGATACGCAGTATTTT
CASSQEGVSTDTQYF
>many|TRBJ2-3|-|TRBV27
TGTGCCAGCAGTTTGGGGTGGATTGATACGCAGTATTTT
CASSLGWIDTQYF
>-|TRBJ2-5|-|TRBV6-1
TGTGCCAGCAGGGGAGCCGGGGCCGGTGTTGGAGAGACCCAGTACTTC
CASRGAGAGVGETQYF
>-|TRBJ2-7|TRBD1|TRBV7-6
TGTGCCAGCAGCTTAGAGACAGGGAACTCCTACGAGCAGTACTTC
CASSLETGNSYEQYF
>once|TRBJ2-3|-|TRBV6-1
TGTGCCAGGGGCCTCCAGGCCGGAATCACAGATACGCAGTTTTTT
CARGLQAGITDTQFF
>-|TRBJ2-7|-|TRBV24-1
TGTGCCACCAGTGATTTGGATAGCACAGAGACGCAGTACTTC
CATSDLDSTETQYF
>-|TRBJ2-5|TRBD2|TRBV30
TGTGCCTGGAGGATGCCAGCGGGAGGGACCCAGTACTTC
CAWRMPAGGTQYF
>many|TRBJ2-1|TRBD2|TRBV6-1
TGTGCCAGCAGTGAAGTAGCGGGAAATGAAAATGAGCAGTTCTTC
CASSEVAGNENEQFF
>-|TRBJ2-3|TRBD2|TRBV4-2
TGTGCCAGCAGCCAAGTCACTAGCGGGGATACGCAGTATTTT
CASSQVTSGDTQYF